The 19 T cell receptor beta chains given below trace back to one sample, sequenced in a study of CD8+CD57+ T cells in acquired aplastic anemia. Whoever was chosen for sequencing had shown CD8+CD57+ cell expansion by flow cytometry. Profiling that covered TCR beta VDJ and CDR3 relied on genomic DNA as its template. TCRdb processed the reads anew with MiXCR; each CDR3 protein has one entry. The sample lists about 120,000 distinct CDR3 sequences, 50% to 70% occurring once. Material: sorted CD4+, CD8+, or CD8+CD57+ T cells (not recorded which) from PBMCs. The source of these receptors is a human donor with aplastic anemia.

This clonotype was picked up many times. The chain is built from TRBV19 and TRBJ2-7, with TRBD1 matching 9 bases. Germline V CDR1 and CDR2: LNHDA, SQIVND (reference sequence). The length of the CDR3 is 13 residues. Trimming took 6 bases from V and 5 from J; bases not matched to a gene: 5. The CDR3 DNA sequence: TGTGCCAGTAGCCACAGGGGGCGCGACGAGCAGTACTTC. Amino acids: CASSHRGRDEQYF.

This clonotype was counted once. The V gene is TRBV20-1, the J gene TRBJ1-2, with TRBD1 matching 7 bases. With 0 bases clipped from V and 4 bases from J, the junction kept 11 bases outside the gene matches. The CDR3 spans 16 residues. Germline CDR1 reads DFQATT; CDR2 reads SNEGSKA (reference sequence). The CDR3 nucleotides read TGCAGTGCTAGAGATCGGGGAAGGGGGCGAAGCTATGGCTACACCTTC. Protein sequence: CSARDRGRGRSYGYTF.

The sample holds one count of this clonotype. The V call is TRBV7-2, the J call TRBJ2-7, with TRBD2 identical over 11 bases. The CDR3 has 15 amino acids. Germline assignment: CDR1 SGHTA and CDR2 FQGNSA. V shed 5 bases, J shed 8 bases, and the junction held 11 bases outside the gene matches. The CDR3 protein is CASSLLAGDLGKQYF. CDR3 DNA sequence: TGTGCCAGCAGCCTACTAGCGGGAGATTTGGGGAAGCAGTACTTC.

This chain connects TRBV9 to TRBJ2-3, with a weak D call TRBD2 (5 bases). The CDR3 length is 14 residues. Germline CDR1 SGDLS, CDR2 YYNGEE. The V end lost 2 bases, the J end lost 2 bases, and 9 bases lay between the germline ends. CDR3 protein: CASSVDRDTDTQYF. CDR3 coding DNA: TGTGCCAGCAGCGTCGACCGGGACACAGATACGCAGTATTTT.

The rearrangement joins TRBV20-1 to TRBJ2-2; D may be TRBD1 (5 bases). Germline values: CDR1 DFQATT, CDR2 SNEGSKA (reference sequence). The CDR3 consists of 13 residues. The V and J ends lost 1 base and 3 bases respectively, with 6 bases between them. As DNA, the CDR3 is TGCAGTGCTAGAGGACAGTACACCGGGGAGCTGTTTTTT. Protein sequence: CSARGQYTGELFF.

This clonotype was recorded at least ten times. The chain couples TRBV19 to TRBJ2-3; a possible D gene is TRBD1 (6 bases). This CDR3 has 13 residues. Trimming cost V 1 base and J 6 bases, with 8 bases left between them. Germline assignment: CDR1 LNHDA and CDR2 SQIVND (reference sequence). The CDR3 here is CASSIGTDDTQYF. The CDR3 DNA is TGTGCCAGTAGTATAGGGACAGATGATACGCAGTATTTT.

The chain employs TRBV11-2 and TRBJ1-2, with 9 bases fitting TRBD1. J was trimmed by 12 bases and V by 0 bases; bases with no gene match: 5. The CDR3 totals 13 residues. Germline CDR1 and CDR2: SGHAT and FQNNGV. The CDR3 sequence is CASSLEGWTGDTF. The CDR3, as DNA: TGTGCCAGCAGCTTAGAAGGGTGGACAGGGGACACCTTC.

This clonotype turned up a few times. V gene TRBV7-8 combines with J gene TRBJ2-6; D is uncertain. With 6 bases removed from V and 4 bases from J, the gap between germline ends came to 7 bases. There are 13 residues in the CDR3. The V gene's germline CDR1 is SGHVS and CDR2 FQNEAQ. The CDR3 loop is CASSERGANVLTF. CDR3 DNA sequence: TGTGCCAGCAGTGAAAGAGGGGCCAACGTCCTGACTTTC.

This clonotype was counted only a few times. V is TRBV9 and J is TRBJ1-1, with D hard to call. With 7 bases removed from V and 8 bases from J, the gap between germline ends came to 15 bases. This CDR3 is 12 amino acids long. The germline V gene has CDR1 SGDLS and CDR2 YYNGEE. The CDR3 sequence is CASSLEGAEAFF. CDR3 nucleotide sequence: TGTGCCAGCTCACTAGAGGGCGCGGAAGCTTTCTTT. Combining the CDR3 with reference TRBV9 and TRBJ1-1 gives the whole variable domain DSGVTQTPKHLITATGQRVTLRCSPRSGDLSVYWYQQSLDQGLQFLIQYYNGEERAKGNILERFSAQQFPDLHSELNLSSLELGDSALYFCASSLEGAEAFFGQGTRLTVV.

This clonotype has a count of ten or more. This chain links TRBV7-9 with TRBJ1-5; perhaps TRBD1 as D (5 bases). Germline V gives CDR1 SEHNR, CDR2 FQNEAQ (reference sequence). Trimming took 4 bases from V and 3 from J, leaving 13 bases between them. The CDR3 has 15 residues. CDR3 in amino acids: CASSSGGRFNQPQHF. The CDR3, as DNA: TGTGCCAGCAGCTCGGGGGGACGGTTCAATCAGCCCCAGCATTTT.

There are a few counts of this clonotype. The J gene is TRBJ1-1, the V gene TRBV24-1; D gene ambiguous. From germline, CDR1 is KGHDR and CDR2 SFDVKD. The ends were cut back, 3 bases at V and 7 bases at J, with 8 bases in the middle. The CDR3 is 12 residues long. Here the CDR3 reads CATSDTVGEAFF. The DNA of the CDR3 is TGTGCCACCAGTGATACGGTGGGTGAAGCTTTCTTT.

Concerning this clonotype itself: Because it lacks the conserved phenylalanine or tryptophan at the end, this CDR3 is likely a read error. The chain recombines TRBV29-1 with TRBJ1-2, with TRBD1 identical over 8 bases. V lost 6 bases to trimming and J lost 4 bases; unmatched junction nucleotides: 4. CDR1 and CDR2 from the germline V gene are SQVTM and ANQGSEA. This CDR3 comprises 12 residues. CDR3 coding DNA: TGCAGCGTCGACAGGGGAGGCTATGGCTACACCCTC. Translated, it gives CSVDRGGYGYTL.

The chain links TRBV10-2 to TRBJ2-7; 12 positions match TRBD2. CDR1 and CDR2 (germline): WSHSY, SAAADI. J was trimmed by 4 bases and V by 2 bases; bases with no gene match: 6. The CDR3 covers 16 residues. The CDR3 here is CASSERGLAGLYEQYF. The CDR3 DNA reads TGCGCCAGCAGTGAGAGGGGACTAGCGGGCCTTTACGAGCAGTACTTC.

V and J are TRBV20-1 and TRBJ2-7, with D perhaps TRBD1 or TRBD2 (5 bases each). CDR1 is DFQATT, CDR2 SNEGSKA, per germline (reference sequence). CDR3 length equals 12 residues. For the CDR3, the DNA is TGCAGCGCACCGGGACCCTTCTACGAGCAGTACTTC. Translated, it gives CSAPGPFYEQYF.

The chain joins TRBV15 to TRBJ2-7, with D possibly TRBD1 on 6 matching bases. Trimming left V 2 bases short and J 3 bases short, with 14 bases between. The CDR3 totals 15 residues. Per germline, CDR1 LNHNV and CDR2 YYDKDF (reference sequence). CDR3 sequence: CATSRTGTLVYEQYF. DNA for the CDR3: TGTGCCACCAGCAGAACCGGGACACTCGTCTACGAGCAGTACTTC.

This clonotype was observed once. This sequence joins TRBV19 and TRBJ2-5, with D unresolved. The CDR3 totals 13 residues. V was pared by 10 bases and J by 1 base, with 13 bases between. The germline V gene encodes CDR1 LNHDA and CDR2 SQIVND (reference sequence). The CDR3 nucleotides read TGTGCCAAAATCAGGCCGCGCCAAGAGACCCAGTACTTC. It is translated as CAKIRPRQETQYF.

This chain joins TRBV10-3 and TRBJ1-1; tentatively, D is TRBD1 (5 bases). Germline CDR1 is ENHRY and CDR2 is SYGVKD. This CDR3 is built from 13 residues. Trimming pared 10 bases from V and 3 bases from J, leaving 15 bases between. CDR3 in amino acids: CATKGVGDTEAFF. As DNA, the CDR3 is TGTGCCACCAAAGGGGTTGGGGACACTGAAGCTTTCTTT.

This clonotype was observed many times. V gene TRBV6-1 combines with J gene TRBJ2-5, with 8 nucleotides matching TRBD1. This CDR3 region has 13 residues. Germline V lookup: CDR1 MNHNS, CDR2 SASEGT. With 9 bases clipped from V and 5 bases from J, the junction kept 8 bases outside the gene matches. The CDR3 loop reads CASRDRGKETQYF. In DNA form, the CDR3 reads TGTGCCAGTAGAGACAGGGGTAAGGAGACCCAGTACTTC.

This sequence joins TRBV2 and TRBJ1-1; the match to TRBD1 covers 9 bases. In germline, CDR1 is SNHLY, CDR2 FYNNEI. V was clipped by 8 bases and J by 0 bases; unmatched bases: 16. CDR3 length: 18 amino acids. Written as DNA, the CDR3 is TGTGCCAGCTGCGCAGTCGCACAGGGGGCGGCCGTGAACACTGAAGCTTTCTTT. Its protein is CASCAVAQGAAVNTEAFF.